The 28 T cell receptor beta chains below all came from one sample that was sequenced in a study of shared clonotypes between healthy human individuals. Clones were sequenced by immunoSEQ multiplex PCR, and TCRdb holds only the in-frame ones, with some missing. Among some 2,500,000 clones listed, 93% were seen once. The sequenced sample was naive CD4+ T cells from PBMCs. This sample's subset: CD45RA+ positively selected. The receptor set was obtained from a man aged 18 to 29 in good health. Some clones in this sample may be carry-over from other donors' samples.

The CDR3 region has the DNA TGTGCCTGGAGTCCGGGGGAGGGCACAGATACGCAGTATTTT. Translated, it gives CAWSPGEGTDTQYF. The genes are TRBV30 and TRBJ2-3; a weak D match, TRBD2 (6 bases). Trimming shortened V by 2 bases and J by 1 base, and 10 bases separated the two germline ends. Germline CDR1 is GTSNPN and CDR2 is SVGIG (reference sequence). The CDR3 runs 14 residues. Full variable domain (missing parts from reference TRBV30 and TRBJ2-3): SQTIHQWPATLVQPVGSPLSLECTVEGTSNPNLYWYRQAAGRGLQLLFYSVGIGQISSEVPQNLSASRPQDRQFILSSKKLLLSDSGFYLCAWSPGEGTDTQYFGPGTRLTVL.

The chain recombines TRBV7-9 with TRBJ1-1; 8 bases line up with TRBD1. The CDR3 has 15 residues. J lost 11 bases, V lost 0 bases, and 11 bases had no gene match. Looked up from germline, CDR1 is SEHNR and CDR2 is FQNEAQ (reference sequence). In nucleotides, the CDR3 is TGTGCCAGCAGCTTAGCGGGTAGCAGGGGGCTGGGGGCTTTCTTT. Its translation: CASSLAGSRGLGAFF.

The CDR3 DNA sequence: TGTGCCAGCAGTCCGTGGGACCAAGAGACCCAGTACTTC. Its protein product is CASSPWDQETQYF. V is TRBV6-6 and J is TRBJ2-5; the D is unclear. V was shortened by 5 bases and J by 0 bases, with 7 bases between the two germline ends. The CDR3 sequence is 13 residues long. Germline loops: CDR1 MNHNY, CDR2 SVGAGI (reference sequence).

For the CDR3, the DNA is TGTGCCAGCAGCTCCGCGGCGGGAGTGTATGAAAAACTGTTTTTT. Translated, it gives CASSSAAGVYEKLFF. This chain joins TRBV7-9 and TRBJ1-4, with no clear D. The CDR3 loop spans 15 amino acids. CDR1 is SEHNR and CDR2 is FQNEAQ in the germline V gene (reference sequence). V shed 4 bases and J shed 6 bases, with 15 bases lying between them.

The rearrangement joins TRBV2 to TRBJ2-3; the D call may be TRBD1 or TRBD2 (5 bases each). V lost 7 bases and J 8 bases, leaving 16 bases between the germline ends. The CDR3 spans 13 residues. Germline loops: CDR1 SNHLY, CDR2 FYNNEI. The CDR3 DNA reads TGTGCCAGCACTCCCCCGGGGCCAGGTACGCAGTATTTT. It encodes CASTPPGPGTQYF.

CDR3 DNA sequence: TGTGCCAGCAGCCCGAGCGGGAGTAACGACATTCAGTACTTC. Translation: CASSPSGSNDIQYF. The rearrangement uses TRBV5-4 and TRBJ2-4, with 8 bases identical to TRBD2. The CDR3 extends over 14 amino acids. Germline V gene data show CDR1 as SGHNT and CDR2 as YYREEE (reference sequence). The trim removed 4 bases at V and 8 bases at J, leaving 8 bases unmatched. Together with reference TRBV5-4 and TRBJ2-4, the CDR3 gives the full variable domain: ETGVTQSPTHLIKTRGQQVTLRCSSQSGHNTVSWYQQALGQGPQFIFQYYREEENGRGNFPPRFSGLQFPNYSSELNVNALELDDSALYLCASSPSGSNDIQYFGAGTRLSVL.

This chain joins TRBV7-8 and TRBJ2-7; TRBD1 matches at 12 bases. After removal of 4 bases from V and 6 bases from J, the junction contained 7 bases not matched to a gene. The germline V gene has CDR1 SGHVS and CDR2 FQNEAQ. The CDR3 is 15 amino acids. DNA of the CDR3: TGTGCCAGCAGCTACGGAGGGACAGGGGGCCCCGAGCAGTACTTC. Translated, it gives CASSYGGTGGPEQYF. The variable domain in full, completed from reference TRBV7-8 and TRBJ2-7, reads GAGVSQSPRYKVAKRGQDVALRCDPISGHVSLFWYQQALGQGPEFLTYFQNEAQLDKSGLPSDRFFAERPEGSVSTLKIQRTQQEDSAVYLCASSYGGTGGPEQYFGPGTRLTVT.

The chain employs TRBV28 and TRBJ1-3; no clear D gene. Trimming removed 4 bases at V and 3 bases at J, with 13 bases between. Germline V gives CDR1 MDHEN, CDR2 SYDVKM. The CDR3 contains 15 residues. The CDR3 DNA sequence: TGTGCCAGCAGTTCCAGTGAGGAACTTGGAAACACCATATATTTT. Its translation: CASSSSEELGNTIYF.

A word on this clone: Other DNA variants within this sample encode the same CDR3. The CDR3 nucleotides read TGCAGCGTTGAGGGCCTGAACACTGAAGCTTTCTTT. Amino acid sequence: CSVEGLNTEAFF. The chain combines TRBV29-1 with TRBJ1-1; D unresolved. The germline V gene has CDR1 SQVTM and CDR2 ANQGSEA. The length of the CDR3 is 12 residues. V was pared by 3 bases and J by 0 bases, with 5 bases between.

The rearrangement links TRBV28 to TRBJ2-1; perhaps TRBD2 as D (6 bases). CDR3 length: 15 residues. Trimming shortened V by 6 bases and J by 4 bases, and 16 bases separated the two germline ends. Germline values: CDR1 MDHEN, CDR2 SYDVKM. As DNA, the CDR3 is TGTGCCAGCAGCCAAAGACTCCGGGGGTACAATGAGCAGTTCTTC. Its translation: CASSQRLRGYNEQFF.

The genes are TRBV19 and TRBJ1-5; unclear D gene. The CDR3 spans 15 residues. V lost 3 bases, J lost 0 bases, and 9 bases lay in between. Germline lookup yields CDR1 LNHDA and CDR2 SQIVND (reference sequence). CDR3 in amino acids: CASSIPDPSNQPQHF. Here the CDR3 DNA reads TGTGCCAGTAGTATCCCCGATCCTAGCAATCAGCCCCAGCATTTT.

This clone was recorded once. The chain combines TRBV28 with TRBJ1-4; possibly TRBD1 for D (5 bases). V dropped 1 base and J dropped 4 bases, with 13 bases sitting between them. The germline gives CDR1 MDHEN, CDR2 SYDVKM. The CDR3 runs to 16 residues. For the CDR3, the DNA is TGTGCCAGCAGTTTATCTCTGGGGGGTGGTAATGAAAAACTGTTTTTT. Protein product: CASSLSLGGGNEKLFF.

The chain employs TRBV5-6 and TRBJ1-2; D gene unclear. Trimming shortened V by 4 bases and J by 0 bases, and 13 bases separated the two germline ends. Germline V gene sequence: CDR1 SGHDT, CDR2 YYEEEE. This CDR3 is 15 amino acids long. CDR3 region: CASSPWASPNYGYTF. The CDR3 region has the DNA TGTGCCAGCAGCCCCTGGGCCAGCCCTAACTATGGCTACACCTTC.

This clone has just one count. The rearrangement uses TRBV6-1 and TRBJ2-3; possibly TRBD1 or TRBD2 for D (6 bases each). Germline V gives CDR1 MNHNS, CDR2 SASEGT. Trimming removed 6 bases at V and 1 base at J, with 11 bases between. The CDR3 consists of 14 residues. The CDR3 DNA reads as TGTGCCAGCAGGGAAAGGGGGGGCACAGATACGCAGTATTTT. Protein product: CASRERGGTDTQYF.

The rearrangement uses TRBV5-1 and TRBJ2-6; 9 bases are shared with TRBD1. The CDR3 consists of 18 residues. V was pared by 6 bases and J by 0 bases, with 10 bases of the junction left unmatched. Germline V gene lookup returns CDR1 SGHRS and CDR2 YFSETQ. In DNA, the CDR3 is TGCGCCAGCAATTATCGGGACAGGGCCACCTCTGGGGCCAACGTCCTGACTTTC. It translates to CASNYRDRATSGANVLTF.

V gene TRBV6-6 combines with J gene TRBJ2-7; D may be TRBD1 (6 bases). The CDR3 is made up of 14 amino acids. The germline V gene has CDR1 MNHNY and CDR2 SVGAGI (reference sequence). The V and J ends lost 6 bases and 0 bases respectively, with 12 bases between them. The CDR3 loop is CASRNRDPSYEQYF. DNA for the CDR3: TGTGCCAGCAGGAACAGGGACCCCTCCTACGAGCAGTACTTC.

This CDR3 reads CASTPSGIRTGELFF. Written as DNA, the CDR3 is TGTGCCAGCACCCCAAGCGGGATACGTACCGGGGAGCTGTTTTTT. The V gene is TRBV6-6, the J gene TRBJ2-2; 7 positions match TRBD2. This CDR3 has 15 residues. CDR1 and CDR2 (germline): MNHNY, SVGAGI (reference sequence). V was pared by 7 bases and J by 5 bases, with 10 bases of the junction left unmatched.

This chain connects TRBV2 to TRBJ2-4, with TRBD1 as a possible D gene (7 bases). Germline lookup yields CDR1 SNHLY and CDR2 FYNNEI. This CDR3 is built from 17 residues. Between the trimmed V and J ends, which lost 5 bases and 1 base, there was a span of 18 bases. CDR3 sequence (DNA): TGTGCCAGCAGTCCCGGGACAGTGGGACTCGCCAAAAACATTCAGTACTTC. It is translated as CASSPGTVGLAKNIQYF.

This chain uses TRBV7-2 with TRBJ2-5; TRBD1 aligns across 10 bases. In germline, CDR1 is SGHTA, CDR2 FQGNSA. CDR3 size: 16 residues. J was trimmed by 8 bases and V by 5 bases; bases with no gene match: 14. The CDR3 sequence: CASSPPGTGDPFTQYF. CDR3 bases: TGTGCCAGCAGCCCCCCCGGGACAGGGGACCCATTTACCCAGTACTTC.

V usage is TRBV11-3 and J usage is TRBJ2-5; a weak D match, TRBD2 (6 bases). The CDR3 contains 13 residues. The V and J ends lost 5 bases and 4 bases respectively, with 11 bases between them. Germline CDR1 is SGHNT and CDR2 is YENEEA. The CDR3 reads CASSPRGRETQYF. For the CDR3, the DNA is TGTGCCAGCAGCCCCCGGGGGAGAGAGACCCAGTACTTC.

This CDR3 reads CASSKGAGLAGGGGTDTQYF. In nucleotides, the CDR3 is TGTGCCAGCAGCAAAGGAGCGGGACTAGCGGGAGGAGGAGGCACAGATACGCAGTATTTT. This chain links TRBV21-1 with TRBJ2-3; TRBD2 reflects the table's D call only, with no check against the DNA. TRBV21-1 is a pseudogene locus. The CDR3 spans 20 residues.

This chain links TRBV14 with TRBJ1-1; TRBD1 agrees at 8 bases. CDR1 SGHDN and CDR2 FVKESK come from the germline V gene. This CDR3 spans 16 amino acids. The ends lost 1 base at V and 1 base at J; junction bases unmatched: 5. CDR3 residues: CASSQVVGTGNTEAFF. CDR3 coding DNA: TGTGCCAGCAGCCAAGTTGTCGGGACAGGGAACACTGAAGCTTTCTTT.

This sequence joins TRBV11-2 and TRBJ2-1; D unresolved. Per germline, CDR1 SGHAT and CDR2 FQNNGV. This CDR3 is 13 amino acids long. The germline V and J ends were trimmed by 4 bases and 3 bases, with 7 bases remaining between them. As DNA, the CDR3 is TGTGCCAGCAGCTCGTCGCTCTACAATGAGCAGTTCTTC. Its translation is CASSSSLYNEQFF.

This clone was observed a single time. V usage is TRBV5-4 and J usage is TRBJ2-7; 8 nucleotides match TRBD1. Germline V gene data show CDR1 as SGHNT and CDR2 as YYREEE (reference sequence). With V trimmed by 2 bases and J by 7 bases, 11 bases remained unmatched. This CDR3 has 15 amino acids. DNA for the CDR3: TGTGCCAGCAGCTTTCCTGGGCAGGGGGCGCGGGAGCAGTACTTC. It codes for CASSFPGQGAREQYF.

The V and J genes are TRBV5-4 and TRBJ2-7, with D perhaps matching TRBD1 or TRBD2 (5 bases each). The germline V and J ends were trimmed by 5 bases and 4 bases, with 16 bases remaining between them. Germline CDR1 and CDR2: SGHNT and YYREEE (reference sequence). The CDR3 covers 14 residues. The CDR3 region is CASRPGTASYEQYF. In nucleotides, the CDR3 is TGTGCCAGCAGGCCCGGGACCGCCTCTTACGAGCAGTACTTC.

A few counts support this clone. The chain couples TRBV27 to TRBJ1-1, with D possibly TRBD1 on 6 matching bases. Germline loops: CDR1 MNHEY, CDR2 SMNVEV (reference sequence). This CDR3 comprises 13 residues. Trimming took 3 bases from V and 10 from J, leaving 15 bases between them. This chain's CDR3 is CASSFYGGRPAFF. In nucleotides, the CDR3 is TGTGCCAGCAGTTTTTACGGGGGGCGTCCAGCTTTCTTT.

This chain connects TRBV15 to TRBJ2-2; D is uncertain. The ends were cut back, 1 base at V and 6 bases at J, with 15 bases in the middle. The V gene's germline CDR1 is LNHNV and CDR2 YYDKDF (reference sequence). This CDR3 has 16 amino acids. CDR3 nucleotides: TGTGCCACCAGCAGAGGGTTTCTAGAAGGCGCCGGGGAGCTGTTTTTT. It yields the protein CATSRGFLEGAGELFF.

Only a few counts were recorded for this clone. This rearrangement joins TRBV2 to TRBJ1-5; perhaps TRBD1 as D (6 bases). The CDR3 has 14 residues. Germline V gene data show CDR1 as SNHLY and CDR2 as FYNNEI. Trimming took off 6 bases at V and 5 bases at J, with 14 bases between the two ends. The CDR3 protein is CASSQQGKYQPQHF. The CDR3 nucleotides are TGTGCCAGCAGCCAACAGGGAAAATATCAGCCCCAGCATTTT.